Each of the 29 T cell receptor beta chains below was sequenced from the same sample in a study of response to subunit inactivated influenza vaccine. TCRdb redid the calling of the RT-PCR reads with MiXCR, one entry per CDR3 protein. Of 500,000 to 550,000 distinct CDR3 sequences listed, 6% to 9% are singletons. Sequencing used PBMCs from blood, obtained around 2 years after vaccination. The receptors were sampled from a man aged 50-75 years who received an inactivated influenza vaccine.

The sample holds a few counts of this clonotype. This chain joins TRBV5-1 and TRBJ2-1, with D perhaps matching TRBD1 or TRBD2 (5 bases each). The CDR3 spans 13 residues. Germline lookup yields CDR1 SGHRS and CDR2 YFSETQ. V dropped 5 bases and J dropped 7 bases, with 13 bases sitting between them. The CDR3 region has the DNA TGCGCCAGCAGGGATATTGGGGGAAATGAGCAGTTCTTC. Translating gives CASRDIGGNEQFF.

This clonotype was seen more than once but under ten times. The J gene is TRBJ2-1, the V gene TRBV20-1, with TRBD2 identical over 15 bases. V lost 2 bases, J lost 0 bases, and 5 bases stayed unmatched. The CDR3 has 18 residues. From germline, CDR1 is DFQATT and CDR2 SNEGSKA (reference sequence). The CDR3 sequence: CSARLGLAGGSSYNEQFF. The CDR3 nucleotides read TGCAGTGCTAGATTAGGACTAGCGGGGGGGAGCTCCTACAATGAGCAGTTCTTC.

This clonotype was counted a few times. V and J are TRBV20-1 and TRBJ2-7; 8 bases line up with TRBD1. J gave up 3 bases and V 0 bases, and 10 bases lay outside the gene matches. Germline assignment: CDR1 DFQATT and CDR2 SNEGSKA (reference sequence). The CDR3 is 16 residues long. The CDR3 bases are TGCAGTGCTAGAGATTTGGACGGACAGGGCTTCTACGAGCAGTACTTC. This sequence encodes CSARDLDGQGFYEQYF.

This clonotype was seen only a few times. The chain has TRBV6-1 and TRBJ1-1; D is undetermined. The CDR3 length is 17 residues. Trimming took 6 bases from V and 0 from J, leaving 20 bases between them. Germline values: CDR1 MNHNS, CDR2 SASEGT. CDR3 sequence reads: CASSTPRDKLVNTEAFF. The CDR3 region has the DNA TGTGCCAGCAGCACGCCACGGGATAAGCTCGTGAACACTGAAGCTTTCTTT.

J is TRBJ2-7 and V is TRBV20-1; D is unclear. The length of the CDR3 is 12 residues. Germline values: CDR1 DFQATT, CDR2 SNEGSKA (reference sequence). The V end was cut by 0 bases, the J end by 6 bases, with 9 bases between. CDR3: CSARDGTAEQYF. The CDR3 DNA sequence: TGCAGTGCTAGAGATGGAACGGCCGAGCAGTACTTC.

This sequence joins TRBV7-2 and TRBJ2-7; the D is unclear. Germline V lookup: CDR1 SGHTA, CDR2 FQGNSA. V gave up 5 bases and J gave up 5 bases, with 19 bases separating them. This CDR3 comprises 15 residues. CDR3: CASSSIIMGGNEQYF. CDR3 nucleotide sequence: TGTGCCAGCAGCAGTATTATAATGGGCGGAAACGAGCAGTACTTC.

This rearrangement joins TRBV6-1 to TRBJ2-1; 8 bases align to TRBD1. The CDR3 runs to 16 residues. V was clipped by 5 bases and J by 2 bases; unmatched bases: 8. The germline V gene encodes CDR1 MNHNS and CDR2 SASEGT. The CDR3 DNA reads TGTGCCAGCAGTCCCACCGGGACAGGCACCTACAATGAGCAGTTCTTC. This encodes CASSPTGTGTYNEQFF.

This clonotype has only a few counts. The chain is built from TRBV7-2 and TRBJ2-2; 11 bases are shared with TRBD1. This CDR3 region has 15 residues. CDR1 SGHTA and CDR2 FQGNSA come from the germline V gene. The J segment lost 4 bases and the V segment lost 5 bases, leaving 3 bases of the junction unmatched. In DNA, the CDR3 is TGTGCCAGCAGCAGGACAGGGGGCATCACCGGGGAGCTGTTTTTT. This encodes CASSRTGGITGELFF. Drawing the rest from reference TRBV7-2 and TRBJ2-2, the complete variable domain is GAGVSQSPSNKVTEKGKDVELRCDPISGHTALYWYRQSLGQGLEFLIYFQGNSAPDKSGLPSDRFSAERTGGSVSTLTIQRTQQEDSAVYLCASSRTGGITGELFFGEGSRLTVL.

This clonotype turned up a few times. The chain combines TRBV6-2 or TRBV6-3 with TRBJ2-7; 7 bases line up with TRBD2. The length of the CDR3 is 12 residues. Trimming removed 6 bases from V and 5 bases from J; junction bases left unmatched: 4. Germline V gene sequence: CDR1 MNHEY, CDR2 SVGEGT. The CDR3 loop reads CASRRLADEQYF. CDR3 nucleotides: TGTGCCAGCAGACGACTAGCAGACGAGCAGTACTTC.

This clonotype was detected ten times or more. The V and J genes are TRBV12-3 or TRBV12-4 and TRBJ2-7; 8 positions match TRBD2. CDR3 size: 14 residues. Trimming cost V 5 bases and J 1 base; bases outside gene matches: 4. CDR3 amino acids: CASSTGRVSYEQYF. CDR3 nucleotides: TGTGCCAGCAGTACCGGGAGGGTTTCCTACGAGCAGTACTTC.

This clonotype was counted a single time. The CDR3: CASSPTSGSEYEQYF. CDR3 nucleotides: TGCGCCAGCAGCCCAACTAGCGGGAGTGAGTACGAGCAGTACTTC. This chain connects TRBV5-1 to TRBJ2-7, with TRBD2 matching over 11 bases. The length of the CDR3 is 15 residues. CDR1 SGHRS and CDR2 YFSETQ come from the germline V gene. V shed 4 bases and J 4 bases; nucleotides not matched to a gene: 7.

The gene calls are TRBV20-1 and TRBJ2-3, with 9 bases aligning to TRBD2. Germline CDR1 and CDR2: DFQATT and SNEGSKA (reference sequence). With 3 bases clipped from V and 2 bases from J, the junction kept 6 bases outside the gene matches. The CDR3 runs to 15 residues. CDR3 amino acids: CSARASSGTTDTQYF. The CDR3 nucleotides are TGCAGTGCTAGGGCATCTAGCGGGACCACAGATACGCAGTATTTT.

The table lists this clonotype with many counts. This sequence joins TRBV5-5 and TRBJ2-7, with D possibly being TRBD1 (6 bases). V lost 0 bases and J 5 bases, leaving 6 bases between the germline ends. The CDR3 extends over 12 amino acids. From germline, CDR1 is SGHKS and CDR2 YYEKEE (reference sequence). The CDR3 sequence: CASSLGQDEQYF. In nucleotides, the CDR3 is TGTGCCAGCAGCTTGGGACAGGACGAGCAGTACTTC.

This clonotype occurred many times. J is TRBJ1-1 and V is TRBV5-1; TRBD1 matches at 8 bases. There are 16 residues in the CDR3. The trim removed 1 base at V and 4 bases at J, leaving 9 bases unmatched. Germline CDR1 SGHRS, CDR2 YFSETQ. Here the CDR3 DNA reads TGCGCCAGCAGCTTGTTACAGGGGGTGACTGTCACTGAAGCTTTCTTT. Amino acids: CASSLLQGVTVTEAFF.

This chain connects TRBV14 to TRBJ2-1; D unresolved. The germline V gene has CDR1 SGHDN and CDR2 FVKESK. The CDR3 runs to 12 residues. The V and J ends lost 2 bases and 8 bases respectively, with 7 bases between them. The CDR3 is CASSQHGYEQFF. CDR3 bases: TGTGCCAGCAGCCAACATGGATATGAGCAGTTCTTC.

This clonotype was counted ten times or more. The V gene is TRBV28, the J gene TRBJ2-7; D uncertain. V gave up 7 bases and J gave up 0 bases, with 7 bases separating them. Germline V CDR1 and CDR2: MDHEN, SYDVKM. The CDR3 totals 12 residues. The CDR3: CASMGISYEQYF. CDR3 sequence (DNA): TGTGCCAGCATGGGCATCTCCTACGAGCAGTACTTC.

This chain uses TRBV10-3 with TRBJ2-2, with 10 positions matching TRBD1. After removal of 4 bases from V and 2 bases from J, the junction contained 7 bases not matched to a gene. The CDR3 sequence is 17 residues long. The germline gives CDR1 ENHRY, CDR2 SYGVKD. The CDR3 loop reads CAISGSWTGGNTGELFF. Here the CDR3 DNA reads TGTGCCATCAGTGGTTCTTGGACAGGGGGAAACACCGGGGAGCTGTTTTTT.

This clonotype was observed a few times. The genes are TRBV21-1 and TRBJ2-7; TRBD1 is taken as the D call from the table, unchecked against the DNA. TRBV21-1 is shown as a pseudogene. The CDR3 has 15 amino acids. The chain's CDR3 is CASTKIGQGTHEQYF. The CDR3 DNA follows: TGTGCCAGCACTAAAATAGGACAGGGTACCCACGAGCAGTACTTC.

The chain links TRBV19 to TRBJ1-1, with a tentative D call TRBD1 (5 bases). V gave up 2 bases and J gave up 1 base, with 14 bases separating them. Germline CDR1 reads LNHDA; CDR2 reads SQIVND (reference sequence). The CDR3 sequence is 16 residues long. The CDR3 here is CASSIPWDGKNTEAFF. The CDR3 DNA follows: TGTGCCAGTAGTATACCCTGGGACGGCAAGAACACTGAAGCTTTCTTT.

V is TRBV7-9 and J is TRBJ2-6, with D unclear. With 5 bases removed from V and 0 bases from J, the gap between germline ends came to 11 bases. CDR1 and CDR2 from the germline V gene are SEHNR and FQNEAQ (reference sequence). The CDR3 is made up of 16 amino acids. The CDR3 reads CASSPKSGSGANVLTF. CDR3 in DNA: TGTGCCAGCAGCCCTAAGTCAGGCTCTGGGGCCAACGTCCTGACTTTC.

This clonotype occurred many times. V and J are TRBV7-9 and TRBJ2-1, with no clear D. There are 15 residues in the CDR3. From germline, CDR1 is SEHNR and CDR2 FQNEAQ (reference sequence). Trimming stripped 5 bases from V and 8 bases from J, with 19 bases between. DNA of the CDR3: TGTGCCAGCAGCCCTCCGATTAGGCCGGCGGATGAGCAGTTCTTC. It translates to CASSPPIRPADEQFF.

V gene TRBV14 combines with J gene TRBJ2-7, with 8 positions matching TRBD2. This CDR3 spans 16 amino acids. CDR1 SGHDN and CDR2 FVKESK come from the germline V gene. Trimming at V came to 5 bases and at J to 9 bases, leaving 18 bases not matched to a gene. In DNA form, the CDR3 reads TGTGCCAGCAGCTCCGGACTAGCTCTACCACTACGATCGCAGTACTTC. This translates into CASSSGLALPLRSQYF.

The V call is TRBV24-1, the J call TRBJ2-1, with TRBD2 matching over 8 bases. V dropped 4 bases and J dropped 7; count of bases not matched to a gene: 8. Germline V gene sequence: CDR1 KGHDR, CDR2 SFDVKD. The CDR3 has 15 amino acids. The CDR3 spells CATSEPAGARNEQFF. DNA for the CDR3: TGTGCCACCAGTGAGCCAGCGGGGGCCAGGAATGAGCAGTTCTTC.

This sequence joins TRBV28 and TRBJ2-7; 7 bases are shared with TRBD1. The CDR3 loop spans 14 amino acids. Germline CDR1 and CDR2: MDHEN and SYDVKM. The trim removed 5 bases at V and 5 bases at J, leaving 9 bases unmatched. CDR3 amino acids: CASSPGTVGHEQYF. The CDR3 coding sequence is TGTGCCAGCAGTCCTGGGACAGTGGGGCACGAGCAGTACTTC.

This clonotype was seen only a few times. The chain's CDR3 is CASSRRLAGTHEQFF. In nucleotides, the CDR3 is TGTGCCAGCAGCCGACGACTAGCGGGAACCCATGAGCAGTTCTTC. J is TRBJ2-1 and V is TRBV7-2; 11 bases align to TRBD2. CDR1 SGHTA and CDR2 FQGNSA come from the germline V gene. Trimming cost V 5 bases and J 8 bases; bases outside gene matches: 8. The CDR3 totals 15 residues.

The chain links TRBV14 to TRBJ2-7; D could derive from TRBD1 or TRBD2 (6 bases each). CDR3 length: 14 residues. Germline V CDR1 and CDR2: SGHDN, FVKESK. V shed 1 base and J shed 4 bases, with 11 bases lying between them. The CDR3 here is CASSQAGGFYEQYF. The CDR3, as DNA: TGTGCCAGCAGCCAAGCCGGGGGCTTTTACGAGCAGTACTTC.

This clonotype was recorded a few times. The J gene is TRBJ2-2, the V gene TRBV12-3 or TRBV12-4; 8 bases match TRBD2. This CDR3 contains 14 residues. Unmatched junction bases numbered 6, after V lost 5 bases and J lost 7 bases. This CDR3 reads CASSSGSGVGELFF. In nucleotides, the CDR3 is TGTGCCAGCAGTAGCGGGAGTGGAGTCGGGGAGCTGTTTTTT.

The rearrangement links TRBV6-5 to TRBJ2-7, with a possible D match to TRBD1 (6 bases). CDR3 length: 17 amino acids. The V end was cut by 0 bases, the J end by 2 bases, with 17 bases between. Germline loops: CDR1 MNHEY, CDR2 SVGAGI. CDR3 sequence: CASSYSPWTDRTYEQYF. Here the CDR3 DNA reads TGTGCCAGCAGTTACTCTCCATGGACAGACCGAACCTACGAGCAGTACTTC.

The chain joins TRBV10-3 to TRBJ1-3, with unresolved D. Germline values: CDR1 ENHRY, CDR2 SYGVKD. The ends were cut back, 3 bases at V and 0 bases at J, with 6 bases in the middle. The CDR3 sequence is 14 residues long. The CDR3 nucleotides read TGTGCCATCAGTGAAGGGTTCTCTGGAAACACCATATATTTT. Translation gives CAISEGFSGNTIYF.